This T cell receptor beta chain came from a study of blood T cell repertoires in COVID-19 (TCRdb year 2020). With respect to the entire study: Collaborator samples came from the United States, Italy and Spain and covered acute and convalescent phases of COVID-19. Deeply sampled blood TCRbeta repertoires from subjects exposed to, actively infected with, or recovered from COVID-19 were included in the dataset. Samples were obtained from the ongoing ImmuneRACE study (first 160 participants) and from 1,254 subjects provided by 6 global collaborators. Where HLA class I and class II types were available, the types were taken from metadata supplied by the sample provider, not from assay-based typing. The repertoires were made available in a free public database intended to serve as a resource for research on the immune response to SARS-CoV-2. The sample metadata nearly always contained a de-identified subject ID, COVID-19 status, age in years and sex. The prospective study material was composed of cDNA or gDNA derived from T cells, B-cell-depleted T cells, or PBMCs.

From the cysteine through the phenylalanine, the CDR3 covers 15 amino acids. Only the CDR3 portion is preserved as DNA: 45 bases, with reading frame beginning at the first base. CDR1 SGHTA and CDR2 FQGNSA are derived from the germline V gene. The V end gives up 2 bases and the J end 5 bases, leaving 4 bases in the junction not matched to a gene. TCRbeta CDR3 regions were amplified from genomic DNA using the immunoSEQ Assay, a bias-controlled multiplex PCR. As for the authors' bioinformatics: The number of nucleated cells in each sample was estimated from the amplification of reference gene primers within the assay. To quantify the absolute abundance of each unique TCRbeta CDR3 rearrangement, sequence reads were collapsed and filtered. Productive Simpson clonality was computed per sample as the square root of Simpson's diversity index over productive rearrangements. Not all clones reach the TCRdb copy of this immuneACCESS table, which keeps in-frame sequences only. Checked studies attribute under half of the gap to unresolved V genes and leave the rest unexplained. From that table come the V and J calls and clone size; the DNA was used to work out D and trimming. The table for this sample lists over 200,000 clones; roughly 79% of them were counted only once. The top ten constitute about 15% of the sample.

Comment on this clone: Its cognate antigen has yet to be identified. Base qualities were left out, and no much larger clone turns up one base away.

Participants in the prospective study were enrolled through a virtual design, were aged about 18 to 90 years, and lived in fewer than 30 United States geographic areas. Cohort assignment in the prospective study relied on participant-reported clinical history from a screening survey and a study questionnaire. ImmuneRACE Cohort 3 recovered participants were defined by two consecutive negative NP/OP PCR tests, healthcare professional clearance, or symptom resolution. Mobile phlebotomists in the prospective study collected whole blood, serum and a nasopharyngeal or oropharyngeal swab from every participant. Additional blood draws and questionnaires over an approximately two-month period could optionally be provided by prospective study participants. Before DNA extraction, blood samples from the prospective study were shipped at room temperature or frozen. What the authors observed across the whole study: The amount of clinical and demographic metadata varied by source and participant and was provided uncurated.

This clonotype was sampled from a man in his forties who had recovered from COVID-19. The chain couples TRBV7-2 to TRBJ1-4; 8 middle bases align to TRBD1. Source material: PBMCs or T cells enriched from blood (not recorded which). CDR3 reads: CASSLMGTGNEKLFF. The nucleotides read TGTGCCAGCAGCTTAATGGGGACAGGCAATGAAAAACTGTTTTTT.